These 27 T cell receptor beta chains came from one sample sequenced in a study of blood T cell repertoires in COVID-19. Generated by immunoSEQ multiplex PCR, the TCRdb table keeps only in-frame clones and is missing some. The sample holds roughly 230,000 clones, around 86% seen once. Sequencing was performed on PBMCs or T cells enriched from blood (not recorded which). Source of these receptors: a man aged 25-45 years in a cohort exposed to, infected with or recovered from COVID-19 (not recorded which).

The chain carries TRBV19 and TRBJ2-7, with 9 bases aligning to TRBD1. The ends lost 6 bases at V and 1 base at J; junction bases unmatched: 4. Germline-derived CDR1 and CDR2 are LNHDA and SQIVND (reference sequence). CDR3 size: 14 residues. The CDR3 DNA is TGTGCCAGTAGGGACAGGGGTATTTCCTACGAGCAGTACTTC. It encodes CASRDRGISYEQYF.

V and J are TRBV28 and TRBJ2-7; tentatively, D is TRBD2 (6 bases). Trimming cost V 6 bases and J 3 bases, with 12 bases left between them. This CDR3 comprises 13 residues. From germline, CDR1 is MDHEN and CDR2 SYDVKM. CDR3 protein: CASSYTSSYEQYF. The CDR3 region has the DNA TGTGCCAGCAGCTACACTAGCAGCTACGAGCAGTACTTC.

This clone has just one count. The chain employs TRBV9 and TRBJ2-7; tentative D call: TRBD2 (5 bases). CDR3 length: 14 amino acids. Trimming took 3 bases from V and 0 from J, leaving 10 bases between them. CDR1 is SGDLS, CDR2 YYNGEE, per germline. CDR3: CASSGRRGSYEQYF. CDR3 sequence (DNA): TGTGCCAGCAGCGGACGACGGGGCTCCTACGAGCAGTACTTC.

The V call is TRBV9, the J call TRBJ2-7; TRBD1 matches at 7 bases. V trimming: 5 bases; J trimming: 2 bases; junction bases outside the gene matches: 4. The CDR3 is 13 residues long. Germline CDR1 reads SGDLS; CDR2 reads YYNGEE. DNA for the CDR3: TGTGCCAGCAGTGACGACAGGGCCTACGAGCAGTACTTC. Protein: CASSDDRAYEQYF. The full variable domain, completed using reference TRBV9 and TRBJ2-7, is DSGVTQTPKHLITATGQRVTLRCSPRSGDLSVYWYQQSLDQGLQFLIQYYNGEERAKGNILERFSAQQFPDLHSELNLSSLELGDSALYFCASSDDRAYEQYFGPGTRLTVT.

This rearrangement joins TRBV28 to TRBJ1-1; the D gene is possibly TRBD1 (6 bases). The CDR3 runs 14 residues. Trimming shortened V by 7 bases and J by 0 bases, and 12 bases separated the two germline ends. Germline CDR1 and CDR2: MDHEN and SYDVKM. CDR3 nucleotide sequence: TGTGCCAGCATTCGCCCAGGGGTGAACACTGAAGCTTTCTTT. Its translation is CASIRPGVNTEAFF.

The chain employs TRBV28 and TRBJ2-4, with D possibly TRBD1 on 6 matching bases. The germline V gene has CDR1 MDHEN and CDR2 SYDVKM. V lost 2 bases, J lost 2 bases, and 16 bases lay in between. The CDR3 extends over 17 amino acids. The CDR3 sequence is CASSLDKSGTPKNIQYF. CDR3 in DNA: TGTGCCAGCAGTTTAGACAAATCCGGGACACCCAAAAACATTCAGTACTTC.

This chain uses TRBV7-3 with TRBJ1-1; D gene uncertain. Deletions cut 2 bases from V and 2 bases from J, with 6 bases between. The CDR3 loop spans 13 amino acids. Germline CDR1 is SGHTA and CDR2 is FQGTGA. CDR3 loop: CASSLEANTEAFF. The CDR3 DNA is TGTGCCAGCAGCTTAGAGGCCAACACTGAAGCTTTCTTT.

The chain recombines TRBV4-1 with TRBJ1-5; no reliable D call. Trimming took 0 bases from V and 5 from J, leaving 14 bases between them. Germline V CDR1 and CDR2: MGHRA, YSYEKL. This CDR3 comprises 16 residues. CDR3 sequence (DNA): TGCGCCAGCAGCCAAGATCCTGCGGGCAGACATCAGCCCCAGCATTTT. This sequence encodes CASSQDPAGRHQPQHF.

The chain joins TRBV28 to TRBJ1-6; D remains unclear. Trimming shortened V by 3 bases and J by 8 bases, and 8 bases separated the two germline ends. This CDR3 spans 13 amino acids. CDR1 and CDR2 (germline): MDHEN, SYDVKM. DNA of the CDR3: TGTGCCAGCAGTTTTCCGAGGGATTCACCCCTCCACTTT. As protein: CASSFPRDSPLHF.

The chain combines TRBV11-2 with TRBJ1-1; D remains ambiguous. This CDR3 is 19 amino acids long. Trimming left V 3 bases short and J 3 bases short, with 26 bases between. Germline lookup yields CDR1 SGHAT and CDR2 FQNNGV. The CDR3 sequence is CASSFSSGMRILSDTEAFF. CDR3 DNA sequence: TGTGCCAGCAGCTTCTCTTCGGGAATGCGGATTTTGTCGGACACTGAAGCTTTCTTT.

The V gene is TRBV5-5, the J gene TRBJ2-2, with D possibly matching TRBD2 (6 bases). V dropped 1 base and J dropped 6 bases, with 7 bases sitting between them. Per germline, CDR1 SGHKS and CDR2 YYEKEE (reference sequence). The CDR3 has 13 amino acids. The CDR3 DNA is TGTGCCAGCAGCTTGTCGGGAGCCGGGGAGCTGTTTTTT. As protein: CASSLSGAGELFF. The entire variable domain, with the rest obtained from reference TRBV5-5 and TRBJ2-2, is as follows: DAGVTQSPTHLIKTRGQQVTLRCSPISGHKSVSWYQQVLGQGPQFIFQYYEKEERGRGNFPDRFSARQFPNYSSELNVNALLLGDSALYLCASSLSGAGELFFGEGSRLTVL.

This clone was picked up one time. This chain uses TRBV10-3 with TRBJ1-3, with TRBD1 identical over 10 bases. CDR1 ENHRY and CDR2 SYGVKD come from the germline V gene. This CDR3 region has 16 residues. J lost 0 bases, V lost 2 bases, and 1 base had no gene match. In DNA form, the CDR3 reads TGTGCCATCAGTGAGAGACAGGGGGCCTCTGGAAACACCATATATTTT. Translation gives CAISERQGASGNTIYF.

The chain links TRBV5-6 to TRBJ2-7; 11 bases fit TRBD2. CDR1 is SGHDT, CDR2 YYEEEE, per germline. CDR3 length equals 16 residues. V lost 4 bases and J lost 5; bases outside the gene matches: 11. The CDR3 nucleotides read TGTGCCAGCAGCCCCGTAGCGGGGGGGGGAATAGACGAGCAGTACTTC. This encodes CASSPVAGGGIDEQYF.

The chain carries TRBV6-4 and TRBJ1-2; D might be TRBD1 (5 bases). The CDR3 length is 14 residues. V was trimmed by 3 bases and J by 8 bases, leaving 16 bases between them. Germline V CDR1 and CDR2: MRHNA, SNTAGT. In nucleotides, the CDR3 is TGTGCCAGCAGTGAATTCGGAGAGCGGGGCGGCTACACCTTC. This codes for CASSEFGERGGYTF.

This clone was seen only a few times. The chain employs TRBV24-1 and TRBJ2-5; 10 bases map to TRBD2. The germline V gene encodes CDR1 KGHDR and CDR2 SFDVKD. V gave up 4 bases and J gave up 2 bases; unmatched junction bases: 3. The CDR3 loop spans 15 amino acids. The CDR3 protein is CATSDLAGDQETQYF. As DNA, the CDR3 is TGTGCCACCAGTGACCTAGCGGGAGATCAAGAGACCCAGTACTTC.

The V and J genes are TRBV19 and TRBJ2-6; 13 nucleotides match TRBD2. This CDR3 is 17 amino acids long. Germline values: CDR1 LNHDA, CDR2 SQIVND (reference sequence). The V segment lost 6 bases and the J segment 2 bases; nucleotides outside the gene matches: 4. In DNA form, the CDR3 reads TGTGCCAGTAGCGGACTAGCGGGAGAGACTGGGGCCAACGTCCTGACTTTC. It encodes CASSGLAGETGANVLTF.

The chain joins TRBV5-6 to TRBJ2-7, with 8 bases identical to TRBD2. Germline V lookup: CDR1 SGHDT, CDR2 YYEEEE. The CDR3 runs to 14 residues. V dropped 3 bases and J dropped 6; count of bases not matched to a gene: 8. The CDR3 region is CASSSGGTTFEQYF. The CDR3 nucleotides are TGTGCCAGCAGCTCGGGAGGGACCACCTTCGAGCAGTACTTC.

The table lists this clone with a few counts. This chain connects TRBV9 to TRBJ2-7, with unresolved D. The CDR3 runs to 14 residues. V was shortened by 0 bases and J by 3 bases, with 10 bases between the two germline ends. The germline gives CDR1 SGDLS, CDR2 YYNGEE. CDR3 in DNA: TGTGCCAGCAGCGTAGGGGTCGGGTTCTACGAGCAGTACTTC. This translates into CASSVGVGFYEQYF.

The chain links TRBV15 to TRBJ2-5, with D possibly being TRBD2 (6 bases). The CDR3 has 16 residues. The V gene's germline CDR1 is LNHNV and CDR2 YYDKDF (reference sequence). V was trimmed by 1 base and J by 3 bases, leaving 15 bases between them. CDR3 amino acids: CATSRGSSTGEETQYF. The CDR3 coding sequence is TGTGCCACCAGCAGAGGGTCCTCTACGGGAGAAGAGACCCAGTACTTC.

J is TRBJ2-1 and V is TRBV5-4; TRBD2 aligns across 7 bases. The germline CDR1 and CDR2 sequences are SGHNT and YYREEE (reference sequence). The CDR3 spans 16 residues. The junction had 14 bases not matched to a gene; V was cut back by 4 bases and J by 7 bases. The CDR3 here is CASSIYGGGPENEQFF. The DNA of the CDR3 is TGTGCCAGCAGCATTTATGGGGGAGGGCCAGAAAATGAGCAGTTCTTC.

V and J are TRBV7-9 and TRBJ1-1; D uncertain. V shed 5 bases and J shed 1 base, with 26 bases lying between them. The CDR3 sequence is 19 residues long. The V gene's germline CDR1 is SEHNR and CDR2 FQNEAQ (reference sequence). CDR3 sequence reads: CASSTRVSRAPEGNTEAFF. CDR3 bases: TGTGCCAGCAGCACTCGGGTTAGTCGGGCCCCCGAGGGGAACACTGAAGCTTTCTTT.

The chain combines TRBV19 with TRBJ1-1; D is possibly TRBD1 (5 bases). Deletions cut 7 bases from V and 1 base from J, with 13 bases between. The CDR3 spans 14 residues. The V gene's germline CDR1 is LNHDA and CDR2 SQIVND (reference sequence). CDR3 region: CASTERRANTEAFF. The CDR3 DNA reads TGTGCCAGTACCGAGCGCAGGGCGAACACTGAAGCTTTCTTT.

J is TRBJ1-3 and V is TRBV3-1 (or the pseudogene TRBV3-2); D is unresolved. Germline lookup yields CDR1 LGHDT and CDR2 YNNKEL (reference sequence). The V and J ends lost 1 base and 0 bases respectively, with 10 bases between them. CDR3 size: 16 residues. In nucleotides, the CDR3 is TGTGCCAGCAGCCAAGCTTCAGCGGTCTCTGGAAACACCATATATTTT. Translation: CASSQASAVSGNTIYF.

Worth noting for this clone: Other DNA sequences in this sample translate to the same CDR3. The rearrangement uses TRBV27 and TRBJ2-7; tentatively, D is TRBD1 (6 bases). The ends were cut back, 7 bases at V and 5 bases at J, with 6 bases in the middle. From germline, CDR1 is MNHEY and CDR2 SMNVEV (reference sequence). The CDR3 consists of 10 residues. CDR3 bases: TGTGCCAGCAAGGGGGACGAGCAGTACTTC. It encodes CASKGDEQYF.

This sequence joins TRBV19 and TRBJ1-1; 10 positions match TRBD1. The V gene end was trimmed by 5 bases and the J gene end by 4 bases; junction bases not matched to a gene: 7. Germline lookup yields CDR1 LNHDA and CDR2 SQIVND (reference sequence). The CDR3 consists of 15 residues. The CDR3 DNA follows: TGTGCCAGTAGTTTACAGGACAGGGGGGGCACTGAAGCTTTCTTT. Its translation is CASSLQDRGGTEAFF.

This sequence joins TRBV3-1 (or the pseudogene TRBV3-2) and TRBJ2-5, with a tentative D call TRBD1 (6 bases). V lost 6 bases and J lost 3, with 17 bases in between. CDR1 and CDR2 (germline): LGHDT, YNNKEL (reference sequence). The CDR3 is 15 residues long. CDR3 protein: CASRHTGKGKETQYF. The CDR3 DNA follows: TGTGCCAGCAGACACACAGGGAAGGGTAAAGAGACCCAGTACTTC.

The chain uses TRBV5-1 and TRBJ2-7; TRBD1 agrees at 10 bases. CDR1 is SGHRS, CDR2 YFSETQ, per germline. This CDR3 has 16 amino acids. The trim removed 3 bases at V and 3 bases at J, leaving 9 bases unmatched. The CDR3 protein is CASSSQGGQGLYEQYF. As DNA, the CDR3 is TGCGCCAGCAGCTCACAGGGGGGACAGGGGCTCTACGAGCAGTACTTC.